This TCR beta chain was profiled in a study of long-term antiretroviral therapy in people with HIV. Runs used v3.0 of the immunoSEQ assay and were done at survey level. Data came from immunoSEQ multiplex PCR; TCRdb stores just in-frame clones and leaves some out. The sample consists of roughly 30,000 clones, 80% to 90% of them appearing once. The sample consisted of unsorted PBMCs, taken 0.8 years before starting antiretroviral therapy. The TCR was taken from a young man with HIV.

CDR3 loop: CASSFLTRHGELFF. The CDR3 DNA sequence: TGCGCCAGCAGCTTCCTAACCCGGCACGGGGAGCTGTTTTTT. The rearrangement links TRBV5-1 to TRBJ2-2; D not resolved. CDR1 SGHRS and CDR2 YFSETQ come from the germline V gene. V lost 2 bases and J 7 bases, leaving 12 bases between the germline ends. CDR3 length: 14 amino acids.